This record concerns one T cell receptor (beta chain) sequence. The antigen remains unidentified. Profiling relied on immunoSEQ multiplex PCR, and the TCRdb table lists in-frame clones only, not all of them. The sample lists about 140,000 clones; around nine tenths were seen once. The record originates from a study of T cell responses to AZD1222 COVID-19 vaccine. Study context: The study pooled second doses at about 4 or about 12 weeks.

Per the germline V gene, CDR1 is KGHSH and CDR2 is LQKENI. This CDR3 region has 15 residues. Trimming cost V 2 bases and J 2 bases, with 13 bases left between them. Study-wide results and limits: Dominant CD4 TCR responses targeted spike regions 160-218 and 743-854. Recipients of two AZD1222 doses showed rising Spike-specific TCR breadth and depth. Clonal diversity may have been underestimated in mostly white British donors.

Sequenced material: peripheral blood, taken on day 0 of AZD1222 vaccination. The J gene is TRBJ2-7, the V gene TRBV18; a possible D gene is TRBD2 (6 bases). The TCR was taken from an adult in good health. The CDR3 reads CASSPTGTGAYEQYF. CDR3 coding DNA: TGTGCCAGCTCACCAACCGGGACGGGGGCCTACGAGCAGTACTTC.